A single sample gave rise to the 9 T cell receptor beta chains below, sequenced in a study of T-cell memory formation after mild COVID-19. Using its own MiXCR run on the 5' RACE reads, TCRdb lists one record per CDR3 protein. The sample yields about 240,000 distinct CDR3 sequences, 9.4% seen once. Sequencing was done on a sample of PBMCs or a T cell subset sorted from them (not recorded which). These receptors originate from a man between 18 and 35 years old who had mild COVID-19 (a few samples of this study predate the infection). Cell type and time point are not known.

This clonotype was seen a handful of times. The chain employs TRBV9 and TRBJ1-1, with 11 positions matching TRBD1. The germline V gene has CDR1 SGDLS and CDR2 YYNGEE. The CDR3 runs to 15 residues. V lost 3 bases and J lost 1; bases outside the gene matches: 2. The CDR3 reads CASSEGQGGNTEAFF. CDR3 coding DNA: TGTGCCAGCAGCGAGGGACAGGGGGGGAACACTGAAGCTTTCTTT.

The V gene is TRBV7-9, the J gene TRBJ1-1; no reliable D call. Between the trimmed V and J ends, which lost 1 base and 13 bases, there was a span of 16 bases. Germline V gives CDR1 SEHNR, CDR2 FQNEAQ (reference sequence). CDR3 size: 13 residues. CDR3 protein: CASSLDQTRPRFF. CDR3 bases: TGTGCCAGCAGCTTAGACCAAACAAGGCCTCGTTTCTTT.

This rearrangement joins TRBV12-3 or TRBV12-4 to TRBJ1-5, with TRBD1 as a possible D gene (6 bases). This CDR3 is built from 17 residues. Trimming pared 1 base from V and 1 base from J, leaving 14 bases between. The CDR3 loop reads CASSLGRWGASNQPQHF. As DNA, the CDR3 is TGTGCCAGCAGTTTAGGCCGCTGGGGGGCAAGCAATCAGCCCCAGCATTTT.

The CDR3 region has the DNA TGTGCCAGCTCCTGGGCGGGACAGCCAGATACGCAGTATTTT. Its translation: CASSWAGQPDTQYF. The chain uses TRBV18 and TRBJ2-3; the D gene is possibly TRBD1 (7 bases). The CDR3 is 14 residues long. The germline V and J ends were trimmed by 6 bases and 4 bases, with 14 bases remaining between them. Germline loops: CDR1 KGHSH, CDR2 LQKENI.

The chain recombines TRBV24-1 with TRBJ1-4, with 7 bases that match TRBD1. This CDR3 is 13 amino acids long. The germline V gene has CDR1 KGHDR and CDR2 SFDVKD. After removal of 9 bases from V and 7 bases from J, the junction contained 7 bases not matched to a gene. The CDR3 protein is CATPTGRSEKLFF. The CDR3 DNA reads TGTGCCACCCCGACAGGGCGTTCTGAAAAACTGTTTTTT.

This sequence joins TRBV5-1 and TRBJ2-1, with D uncertain. V gave up 4 bases and J gave up 2 bases, with 13 bases separating them. The CDR3 runs to 15 residues. Looked up from germline, CDR1 is SGHRS and CDR2 is YFSETQ. The CDR3 nucleotides read TGCGCCAGCAGCAACTCGGGTTTCACCTACAATGAGCAGTTCTTC. Amino acids: CASSNSGFTYNEQFF.

The CDR3 region is CASSWTTTSTDTQYF. The DNA of the CDR3 is TGCGCCAGCAGCTGGACTACCACTAGCACAGATACGCAGTATTTT. The chain uses TRBV5-1 and TRBJ2-3; D is possibly TRBD2 (6 bases). Germline values: CDR1 SGHRS, CDR2 YFSETQ. The CDR3 is made up of 15 amino acids. Deletions cut 3 bases from V and 0 bases from J, with 11 bases between. The whole variable domain, filled in from reference TRBV5-1 and TRBJ2-3, reads KAGVTQTPRYLIKTRGQQVTLSCSPISGHRSVSWYQQTPGQGLQFLFEYFSETQRNKGNFPGRFSGRQFSNSRSEMNVSTLELGDSALYLCASSWTTTSTDTQYFGPGTRLTVL.

This clonotype was counted only a few times. The chain recombines TRBV2 with TRBJ2-7; the D is unclear. V dropped 3 bases and J dropped 3 bases, with 18 bases sitting between them. The germline V gene has CDR1 SNHLY and CDR2 FYNNEI. This CDR3 contains 16 residues. The CDR3: CASSDGFLGRRYEQYF. The CDR3 coding sequence is TGTGCCAGCAGTGATGGATTTTTGGGCAGACGCTACGAGCAGTACTTC.

At least ten counts were recorded for this clonotype. The chain carries TRBV6-2 or TRBV6-3 and TRBJ2-1; 7 bases match TRBD2. The CDR3 covers 15 residues. V dropped 6 bases and J dropped 0; count of bases not matched to a gene: 5. CDR1 MNHEY and CDR2 SVGEGT come from the germline V gene. CDR3 protein: CASRRGGSSYNEQFF. The CDR3 region has the DNA TGTGCCAGCAGACGCGGGGGAAGCTCCTACAATGAGCAGTTCTTC.